This T cell receptor beta chain is from a study of shared clonotypes between healthy human individuals (dated by TCRdb to the early 2020s). Study-level background: A couple of women and three men aged 18 to 49 years were included in the cohort. For each donor, three plates each were used for CD4 naive and CD4 memory, two plates were used for CD8 naive, and one plate was used for CD8 memory. To estimate repertoire size and how much clonotype sharing occurs between individuals, the study deeply sequenced the blood TCR repertoires of roughly 5 healthy adults. To increase sequencing depth and limit assay-specific biases, different laboratories used diverse techniques to prepare libraries and sequence TCR repertoires. Between about 0.8 and 9 billion PBMCs per donor were obtained by leukapheresis. Overall study results and their limits: Incomplete sequencing was indicated by rarefaction of sorted-subset datasets, despite the large sequencing depth. Sampling was restricted to blood, and TCR repertoires in tissues likely differ from the TCR repertoires found in blood. Pairwise subsampling led to the expectation that sequencing depth would affect the degree of clonotype sharing among donors. Clonotypes shared by all four sorted-subset donors showed higher generation probabilities than non-shared clonotypes. When a handful of donors were compared, the shared fraction of clonotypes was 5% to 6.5% for naive CD4, 3% to 4% for naive CD8, 2% to 2.5% for memory CD4, and 0.3% to 0.5% for memory CD8. Because the study included a small number of donors, the genetic and exposure-history diversity represented was limited. Naive subsets generally had larger estimated clonotype richness than memory subsets did.

To note about this clone: There is no known antigen for this receptor. Within one base of it there is no much larger clone, and no base qualities were kept.

Donors were healthy HIV-negative adults with no recently reported acute infections or vaccinations. Only Caucasian adults living in Nashville, Tennessee, USA were represented among the donors. Magnetic negative selection was used to enrich CD4+ T cells, after which naive cells were positively selected on CD45RA and the negative fraction became the memory subset. Blood was obtained by leukapheresis, after which PBMCs were separated by Ficoll-Histopaque density gradient centrifugation and cryopreserved in liquid nitrogen vapor phase. Analytical flow cytometry was used to check the purity and quantity of each magnetically sorted T cell population. Genomic DNA was isolated from every sorted fraction and measured by UV absorbance on a Nanodrop 2000c. Using the deep immunoSEQ assay, multiplex PCR amplified TCR CDR3 regions from genomic DNA. Extracted genomic DNA from each cell subset was spread evenly across all wells of several immunoSEQ 96-well plates, with each plate serving as a replicate. For sorted subsets, 200 ng of genomic DNA, equivalent to 30,000 or so T cell genomes, went into each replicate PCR. Purified libraries were quantified with a Qubit 3.0 fluorometer, sized on a Bioanalyzer 2100, and re-quantified with the KAPA Library Quantification kit. Each immunoSEQ 96-well plate was sequenced on its own single-read 150-cycle Illumina NextSeq 550 flow cell. The original methods were these. Because the immunoSEQ output included only junctional sequences and no quality scores, the filtering could not be the same as the filtering used for full-length reads. Sequences were annotated with PyIR, a Python wrapper for IgBLAST v1.9, using IMGT germline references to assign V/J genes and CDR3. Any read was removed if the V/J assignment was weak (E-value above 1e-6), the CDR3 was missing, or the read contained stop codons, out-of-frame junctions, or ambiguous translated residues. V3J clonotypes were defined as sequences sharing an identical inferred V gene, J gene, and CDR3 amino acid sequence. Percentage overlap between repertoires was computed as shared unique clonotypes divided by the size of the smaller repertoire. Three approaches were used to assess repertoire richness: RTK rarefaction, the Chao1 estimator, and Recon v2.1 estimates of unobserved clonotypes. For all TCRbeta clonotypes obtained by the gDNA method from a handful of donors, generation probabilities were computed with OLGA. TCRdb retrieved this table from immuneACCESS and kept in-frame rearrangements only. Not all clones are present; in checked studies, unresolved V genes account for under half, and no reason is known for the remainder. Clone size and V and J calls were adopted from that table, with D and trimming inferred from the DNA. The sample contains 2,500,000 or so clones, approximately 93% of them found a single time. Together, the top ten hold more than 0.35% of the sample.

The sequence was obtained from a man between 18 and 35 years old in good health. Some clones in this sample may be carry-over from other donors' samples. Sequencing input: naive CD4+ T cells from PBMCs. The cell subset or site label on this specimen signifies: CD45RA+ positively selected.

CDR3 protein: CSVGSAYEQYF. The DNA reads TGCAGCGTCGGTAGCGCCTACGAGCAGTACTTC. The chain was built from TRBV29-1 and TRBJ2-7, and perhaps TRBD2 as D gene, on 5 matching bases. The CDR3 has 11 amino acids, counting the end cysteine and phenylalanine. The sequence is cut down to CDR3 DNA, 33 bases in frame from base 1. The junction shows trimming of 6 bases on V and 2 bases on J, plus 8 bases between the germline ends. According to the germline V gene, CDR1 reads SQVTM and CDR2 reads ANQGSEA.